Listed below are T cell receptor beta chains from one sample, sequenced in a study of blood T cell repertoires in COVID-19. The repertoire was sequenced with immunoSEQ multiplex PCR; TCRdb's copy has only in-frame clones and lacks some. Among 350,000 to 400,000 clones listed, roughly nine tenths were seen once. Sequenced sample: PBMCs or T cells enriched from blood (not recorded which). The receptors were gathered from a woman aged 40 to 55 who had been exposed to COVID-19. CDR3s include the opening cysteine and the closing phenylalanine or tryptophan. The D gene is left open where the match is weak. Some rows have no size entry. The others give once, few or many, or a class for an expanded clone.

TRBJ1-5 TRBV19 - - TGTGCCAGTAGCGACAGGAATCAGCCCCAGCATTTT CASSDRNQPQHF
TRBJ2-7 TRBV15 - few TGTGCCACCAGCAGAGATCGGGGGGCCACCCACGAGCAGTACTTC CATSRDRGATHEQYF
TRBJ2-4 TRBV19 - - TGTGCCAGTAGTATATTACCGGGTCCCGAAAACATTCAGTACTTC CASSILPGPENIQYF
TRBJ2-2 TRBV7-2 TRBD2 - TGTGCCAGCAGCTCCCCTAGCGGGACAGTGACTGGGGAGCTGTTTTTT CASSSPSGTVTGELFF
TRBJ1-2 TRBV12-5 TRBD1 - TGTGCTAGTGGTTTACCAAGACAGGGGAACGGCTACACCTTC CASGLPRQGNGYTF
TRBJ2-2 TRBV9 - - TGTGCCAGCAGCGTAGGGGGGCAGCCCAATAGGGAGCTGTTTTTT CASSVGGQPNRELFF
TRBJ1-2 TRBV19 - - TGTGCCAGTAGTAATCAGCGGAGCTACTATGGCTACACCTTC CASSNQRSYYGYTF
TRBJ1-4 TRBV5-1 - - TGCGCCAGCAGCTACGGAGGAACTAGCGCTAATGAAAAACTGTTTTTT CASSYGGTSANEKLFF
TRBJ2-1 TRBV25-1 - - TGTGCCAGCAGTGACCCCCGAAGGAGGATCTACAATGAGCAGTTCTTC CASSDPRRRIYNEQFF
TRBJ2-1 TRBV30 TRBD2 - TGTGCCTGGGCAAAGAGGACTAGCGGGGAGGGCGATGAGCAGTTCTTC CAWAKRTSGEGDEQFF
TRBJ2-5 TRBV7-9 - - TGTGCCAGCGCCACGGAGCAAGAGACCCAGTACTTC CASATEQETQYF
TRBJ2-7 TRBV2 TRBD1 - TGTGCCAGCAACCGGGACAGGGAGTACGAGCAGTACTTC CASNRDREYEQYF
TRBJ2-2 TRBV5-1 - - TGCGCCAGCAGCTCGGGGGGCGCCGGGGAGCTGTTTTTT CASSSGGAGELFF
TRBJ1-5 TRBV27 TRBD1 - TGTGCCAGCAGTCCGCGGACAGGCCTTAGCAATCAGCCCCAGCATTTT CASSPRTGLSNQPQHF
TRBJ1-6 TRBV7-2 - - TGTGCCAGCAGCTTGGAGGCGGGTAATTCACCCCTCCACTTT CASSLEAGNSPLHF
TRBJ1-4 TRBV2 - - TGTGCCAGCAGCGGGACAAGGGGAAATGAAAAACTGTTTTTT CASSGTRGNEKLFF
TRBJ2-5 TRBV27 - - TGTGCCAGCAGTCCCCAGTACCAAGAGACCCAGTACTTC CASSPQYQETQYF
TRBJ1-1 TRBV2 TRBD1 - TGTGCCAGCAGATCCCGGACAGGGGGAAGTGAAGCTTTCTTT CASRSRTGGSEAFF
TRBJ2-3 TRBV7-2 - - TGTGCCAGCAGTCCGGGACTCTTCACAGATACGCAGTATTTT CASSPGLFTDTQYF
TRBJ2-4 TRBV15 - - TGTGCCACCAGCAGAGCGGGGTTGGGAGCCAAAAACATTCAGTACTTC CATSRAGLGAKNIQYF
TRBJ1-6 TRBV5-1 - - TGCGCCAGCAGCTTGGCCGGGATAGATTCACCCCTCCACTTT CASSLAGIDSPLHF
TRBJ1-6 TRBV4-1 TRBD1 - TGCGCCAGCAGCCAAGTCTTCAGGGGGGAACTCTTTAACAATTCACCCCTCCACTTT CASSQVFRGELFNNSPLHF
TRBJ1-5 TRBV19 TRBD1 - TGTGCCAGTAGTCCGGGACAGGGGTTCCCGATAAGCAATCAGCCCCAGCATTTT CASSPGQGFPISNQPQHF
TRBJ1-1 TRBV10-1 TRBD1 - TGCGCCAGCAGTGTTGGGACAGCCTCTGAAGCTTTCTTT CASSVGTASEAFF